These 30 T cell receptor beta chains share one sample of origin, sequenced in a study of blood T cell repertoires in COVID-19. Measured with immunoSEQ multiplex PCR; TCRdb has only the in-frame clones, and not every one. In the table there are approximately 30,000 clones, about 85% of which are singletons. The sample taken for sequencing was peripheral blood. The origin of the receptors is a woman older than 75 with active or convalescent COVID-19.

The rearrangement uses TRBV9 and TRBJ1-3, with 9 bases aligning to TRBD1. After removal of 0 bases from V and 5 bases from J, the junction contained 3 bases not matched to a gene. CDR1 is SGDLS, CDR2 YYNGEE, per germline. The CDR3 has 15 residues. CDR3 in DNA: TGTGCCAGCAGCGTAGATGGGACAGGGAGAAACACCATATATTTT. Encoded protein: CASSVDGTGRNTIYF.

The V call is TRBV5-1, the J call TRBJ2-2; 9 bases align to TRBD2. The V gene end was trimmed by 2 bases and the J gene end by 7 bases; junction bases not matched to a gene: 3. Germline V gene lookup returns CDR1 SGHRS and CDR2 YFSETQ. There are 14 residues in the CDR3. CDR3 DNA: TGCGCCAGCAGCTTAGCGGGGGGCTTCGGGGAGCTGTTTTTT. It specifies CASSLAGGFGELFF.

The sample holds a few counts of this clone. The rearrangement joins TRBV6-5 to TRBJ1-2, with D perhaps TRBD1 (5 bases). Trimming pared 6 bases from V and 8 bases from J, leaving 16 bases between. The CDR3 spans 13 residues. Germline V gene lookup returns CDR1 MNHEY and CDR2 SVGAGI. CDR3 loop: CASSAWQGDGYTF. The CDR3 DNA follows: TGTGCCAGCAGCGCCTGGCAGGGTGACGGCTACACCTTC.

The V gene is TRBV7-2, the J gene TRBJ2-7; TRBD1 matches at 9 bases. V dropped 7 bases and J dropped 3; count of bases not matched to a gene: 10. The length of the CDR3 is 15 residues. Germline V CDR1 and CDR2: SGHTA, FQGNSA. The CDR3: CASKRGTGKVYEQYF. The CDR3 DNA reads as TGTGCCAGCAAGAGAGGGACAGGGAAAGTCTACGAGCAGTACTTC.

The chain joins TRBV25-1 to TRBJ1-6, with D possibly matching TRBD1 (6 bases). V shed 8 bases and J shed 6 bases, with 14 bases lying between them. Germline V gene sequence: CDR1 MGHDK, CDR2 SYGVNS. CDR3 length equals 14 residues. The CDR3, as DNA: TGTGCCAGCTGGGGGGGGCTCGCTAATTCACCCCTCCACTTT. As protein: CASWGGLANSPLHF.

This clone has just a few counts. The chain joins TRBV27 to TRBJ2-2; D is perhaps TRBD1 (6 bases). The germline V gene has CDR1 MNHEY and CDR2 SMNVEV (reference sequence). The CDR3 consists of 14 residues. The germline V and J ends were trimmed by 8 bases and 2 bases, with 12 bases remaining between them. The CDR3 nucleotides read TGTGCCAGCTCTGGACAGAGCAACACCGGGGAGCTGTTTTTT. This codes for CASSGQSNTGELFF.

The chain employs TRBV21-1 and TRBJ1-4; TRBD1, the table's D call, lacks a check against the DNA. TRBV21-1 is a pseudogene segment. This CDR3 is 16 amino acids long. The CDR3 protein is CASSKGWGGANEKLFF. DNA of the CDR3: TGTGCCAGCAGCAAAGGGTGGGGCGGCGCTAATGAAAAACTGTTTTTT.

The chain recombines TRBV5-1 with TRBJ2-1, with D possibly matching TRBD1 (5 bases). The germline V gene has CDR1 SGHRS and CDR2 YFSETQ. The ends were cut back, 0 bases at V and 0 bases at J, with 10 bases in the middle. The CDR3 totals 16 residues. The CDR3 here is CASSLGGLSSYNEQFF. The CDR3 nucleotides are TGCGCCAGCAGCTTGGGGGGCCTAAGCTCCTACAATGAGCAGTTCTTC.

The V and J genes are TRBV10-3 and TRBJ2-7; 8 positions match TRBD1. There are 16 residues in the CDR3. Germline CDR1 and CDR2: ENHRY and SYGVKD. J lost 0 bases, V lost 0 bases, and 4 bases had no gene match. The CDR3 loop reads CAISESDRVGSYEQYF. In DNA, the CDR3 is TGTGCCATCAGTGAGTCGGACAGGGTCGGCTCCTACGAGCAGTACTTC.

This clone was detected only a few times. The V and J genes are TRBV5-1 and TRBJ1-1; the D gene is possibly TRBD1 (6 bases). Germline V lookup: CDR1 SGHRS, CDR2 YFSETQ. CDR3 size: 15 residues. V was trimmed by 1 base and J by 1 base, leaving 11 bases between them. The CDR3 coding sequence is TGCGCCAGCAGCTTGTCTCCAGGGGCGAACACTGAAGCTTTCTTT. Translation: CASSLSPGANTEAFF.

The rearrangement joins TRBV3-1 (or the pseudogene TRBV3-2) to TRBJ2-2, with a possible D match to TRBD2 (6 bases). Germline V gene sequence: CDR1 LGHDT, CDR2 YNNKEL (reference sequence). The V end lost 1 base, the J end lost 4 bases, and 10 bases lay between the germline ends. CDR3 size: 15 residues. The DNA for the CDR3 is TGTGCCAGCAGCCAAGTATCGGGGGTCACCGGGGAGCTGTTTTTT. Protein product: CASSQVSGVTGELFF.

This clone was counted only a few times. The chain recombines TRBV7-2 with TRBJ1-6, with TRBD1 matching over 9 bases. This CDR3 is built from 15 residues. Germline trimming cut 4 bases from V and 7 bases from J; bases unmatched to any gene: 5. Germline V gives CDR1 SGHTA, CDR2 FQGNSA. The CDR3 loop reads CASSWDRVWNSPLHF. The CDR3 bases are TGTGCCAGCAGCTGGGACAGGGTTTGGAATTCACCCCTCCACTTT.

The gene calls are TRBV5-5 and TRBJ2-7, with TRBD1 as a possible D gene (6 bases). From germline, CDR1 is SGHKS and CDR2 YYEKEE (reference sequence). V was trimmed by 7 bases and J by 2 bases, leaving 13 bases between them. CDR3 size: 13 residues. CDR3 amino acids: CASHPDRPYEQYF. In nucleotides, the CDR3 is TGTGCCAGCCACCCGGACAGACCCTACGAGCAGTACTTC.

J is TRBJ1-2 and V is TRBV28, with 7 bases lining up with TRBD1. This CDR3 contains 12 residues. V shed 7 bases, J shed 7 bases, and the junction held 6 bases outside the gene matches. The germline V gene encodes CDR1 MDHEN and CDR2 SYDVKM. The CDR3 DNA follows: TGTGCCAGCACCGACAGGGTAGGTGGCTACACCTTC. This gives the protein CASTDRVGGYTF.

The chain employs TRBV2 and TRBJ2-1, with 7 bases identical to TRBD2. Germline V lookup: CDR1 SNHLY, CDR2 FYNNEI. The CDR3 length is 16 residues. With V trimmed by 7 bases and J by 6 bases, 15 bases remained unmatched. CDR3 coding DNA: TGTGCCAGCACCCCTGAGGGTCTAGCGGCGACCAATGAGCAGTTCTTC. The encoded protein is CASTPEGLAATNEQFF.

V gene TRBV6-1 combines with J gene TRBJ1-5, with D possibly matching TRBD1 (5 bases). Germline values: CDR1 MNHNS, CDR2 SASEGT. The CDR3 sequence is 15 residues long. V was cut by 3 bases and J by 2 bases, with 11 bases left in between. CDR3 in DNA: TGTGCCAGCAGTGAGGAGCAGGGTGGCAATCAGCCCCAGCATTTT. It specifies CASSEEQGGNQPQHF.

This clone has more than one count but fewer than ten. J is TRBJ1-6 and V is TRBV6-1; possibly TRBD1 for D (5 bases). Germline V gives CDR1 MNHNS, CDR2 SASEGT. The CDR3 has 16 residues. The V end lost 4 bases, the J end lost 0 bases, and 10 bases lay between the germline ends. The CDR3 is CASSGGDSSYNSPLHF. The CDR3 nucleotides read TGTGCCAGCAGTGGCGGTGACAGCTCCTATAATTCACCCCTCCACTTT.

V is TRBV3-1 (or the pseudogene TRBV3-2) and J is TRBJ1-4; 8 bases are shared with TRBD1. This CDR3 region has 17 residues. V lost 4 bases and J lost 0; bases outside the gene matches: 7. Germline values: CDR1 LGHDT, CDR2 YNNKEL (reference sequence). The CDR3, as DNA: TGTGCCAGCAGCCGACAGGGGAGGACTTCAACTAATGAAAAACTGTTTTTT. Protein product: CASSRQGRTSTNEKLFF.

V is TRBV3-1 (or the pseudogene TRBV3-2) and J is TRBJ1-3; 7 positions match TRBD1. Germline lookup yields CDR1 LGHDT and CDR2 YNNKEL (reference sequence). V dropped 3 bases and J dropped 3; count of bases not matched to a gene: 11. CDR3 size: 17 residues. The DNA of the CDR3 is TGTGCCAGCAGCCAGACCCCCCCTACAGGGGTTGGAAACACCATATATTTT. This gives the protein CASSQTPPTGVGNTIYF.

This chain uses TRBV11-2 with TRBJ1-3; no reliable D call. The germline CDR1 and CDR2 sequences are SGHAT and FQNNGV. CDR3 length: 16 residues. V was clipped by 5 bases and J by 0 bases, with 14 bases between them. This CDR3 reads CASSPGGLGSGNTIYF. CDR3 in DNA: TGTGCCAGCAGCCCAGGAGGGCTTGGCTCTGGAAACACCATATATTTT.

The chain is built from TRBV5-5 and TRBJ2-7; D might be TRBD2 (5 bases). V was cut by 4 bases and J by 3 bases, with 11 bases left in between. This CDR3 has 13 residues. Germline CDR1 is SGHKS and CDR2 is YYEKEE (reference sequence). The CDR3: CASSTGLGYEQYF. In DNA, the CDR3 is TGTGCCAGCAGCACTGGACTCGGCTACGAGCAGTACTTC.

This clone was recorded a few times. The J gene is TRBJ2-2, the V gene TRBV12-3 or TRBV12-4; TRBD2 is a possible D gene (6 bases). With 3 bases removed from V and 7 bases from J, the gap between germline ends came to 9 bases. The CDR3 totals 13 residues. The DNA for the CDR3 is TGTGCCAGCAGTTTTGGAGGGGACGGGGAGCTGTTTTTT. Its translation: CASSFGGDGELFF.

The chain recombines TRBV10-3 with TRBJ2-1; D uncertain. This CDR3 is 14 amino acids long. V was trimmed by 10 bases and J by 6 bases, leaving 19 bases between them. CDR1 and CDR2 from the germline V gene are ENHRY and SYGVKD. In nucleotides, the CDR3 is TGTGCCACCAATGGGCAAAAAGCCGGCAATGAGCAGTTCTTC. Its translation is CATNGQKAGNEQFF.

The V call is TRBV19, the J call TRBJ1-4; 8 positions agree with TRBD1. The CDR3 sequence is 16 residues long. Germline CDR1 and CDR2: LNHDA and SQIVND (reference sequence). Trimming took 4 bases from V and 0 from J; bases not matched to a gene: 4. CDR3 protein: CASSKDRAPTNEKLFF. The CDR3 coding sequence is TGTGCCAGTAGTAAGGACAGGGCCCCAACTAATGAAAAACTGTTTTTT.

The CDR3 nucleotides are TGTGCCAGCAGCTTAGATGCAACCGGCGAGCAGTACTTC. Protein product: CASSLDATGEQYF. This sequence joins TRBV11-2 and TRBJ2-7; D is uncertain. Germline V gene data show CDR1 as SGHAT and CDR2 as FQNNGV. Trimming pared 0 bases from V and 6 bases from J, leaving 9 bases between. This CDR3 has 13 amino acids. Looking up the rest from reference TRBV11-2 and TRBJ2-7 gives the full variable domain: EAGVAQSPRYKIIEKRQSVAFWCNPISGHATLYWYQQILGQGPKLLIQFQNNGVVDDSQLPKDRFSAERLKGVDSTLKIQPAKLEDSAVYLCASSLDATGEQYFGPGTRLTVT.

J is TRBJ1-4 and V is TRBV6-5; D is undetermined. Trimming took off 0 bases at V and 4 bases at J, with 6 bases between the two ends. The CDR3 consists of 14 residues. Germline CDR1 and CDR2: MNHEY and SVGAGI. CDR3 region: CASSYSENNEKLFF. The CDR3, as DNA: TGTGCCAGCAGTTACTCAGAGAATAATGAAAAACTGTTTTTT.

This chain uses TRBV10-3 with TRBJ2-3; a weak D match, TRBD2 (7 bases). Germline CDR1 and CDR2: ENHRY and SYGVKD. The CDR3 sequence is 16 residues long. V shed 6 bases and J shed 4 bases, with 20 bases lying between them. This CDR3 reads CAIRDEGGAGADTQYF. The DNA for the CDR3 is TGTGCCATCAGAGACGAGGGGGGGGCAGGGGCAGATACGCAGTATTTT.

For the CDR3, the DNA is TGTGCCAGCAGTCGTCGAGACAGGGGACGGGGTGAAAAACTGTTTTTT. It encodes CASSRRDRGRGEKLFF. V usage is TRBV7-9 and J usage is TRBJ1-4, with 8 bases aligning to TRBD1. Germline V gene data show CDR1 as SEHNR and CDR2 as FQNEAQ (reference sequence). The CDR3 spans 16 residues. V lost 6 bases, J lost 7 bases, and 13 bases stayed unmatched.

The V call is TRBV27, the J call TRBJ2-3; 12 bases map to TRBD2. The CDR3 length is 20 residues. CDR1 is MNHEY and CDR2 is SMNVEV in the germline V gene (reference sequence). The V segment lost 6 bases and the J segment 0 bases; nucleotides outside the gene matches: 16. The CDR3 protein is CASRRDGRRLAGASTDTQYF. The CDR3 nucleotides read TGTGCCAGCAGGAGGGACGGAAGACGACTAGCGGGGGCTAGCACAGATACGCAGTATTTT.

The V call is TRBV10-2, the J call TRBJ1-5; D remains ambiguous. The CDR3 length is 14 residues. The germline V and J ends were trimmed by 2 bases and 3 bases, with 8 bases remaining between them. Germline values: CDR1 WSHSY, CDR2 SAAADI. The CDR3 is CASSETGINQPQHF. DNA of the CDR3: TGCGCCAGCAGTGAGACGGGAATCAATCAGCCCCAGCATTTT.